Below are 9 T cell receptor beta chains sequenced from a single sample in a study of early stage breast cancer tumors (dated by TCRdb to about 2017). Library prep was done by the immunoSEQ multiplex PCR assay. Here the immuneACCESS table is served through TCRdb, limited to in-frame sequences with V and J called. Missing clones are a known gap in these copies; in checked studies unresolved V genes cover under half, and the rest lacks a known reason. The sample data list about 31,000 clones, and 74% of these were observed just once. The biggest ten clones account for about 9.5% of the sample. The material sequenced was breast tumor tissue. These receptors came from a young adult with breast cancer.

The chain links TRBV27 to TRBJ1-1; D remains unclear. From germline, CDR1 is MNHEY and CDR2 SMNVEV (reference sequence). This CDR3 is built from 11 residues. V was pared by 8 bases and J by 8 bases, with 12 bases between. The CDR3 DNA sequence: TGTGCCAGCCCCTTGTCAAAAGAAGCTTTCTTT. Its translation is CASPLSKEAFF.

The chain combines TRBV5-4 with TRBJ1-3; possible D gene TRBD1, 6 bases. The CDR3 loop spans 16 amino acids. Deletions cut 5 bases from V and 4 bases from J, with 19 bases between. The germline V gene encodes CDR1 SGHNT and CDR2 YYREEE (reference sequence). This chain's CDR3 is CASSLGSGGRGNTIYF. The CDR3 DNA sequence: TGTGCCAGCAGTCTCGGATCGGGGGGCAGGGGAAACACCATATATTTT.

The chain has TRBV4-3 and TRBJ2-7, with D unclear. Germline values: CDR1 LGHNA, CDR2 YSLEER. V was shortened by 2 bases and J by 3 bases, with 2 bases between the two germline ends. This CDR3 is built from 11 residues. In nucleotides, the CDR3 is TGCGCCAGCAGCCAATTCTACGAGCAGTACTTC. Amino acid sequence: CASSQFYEQYF.

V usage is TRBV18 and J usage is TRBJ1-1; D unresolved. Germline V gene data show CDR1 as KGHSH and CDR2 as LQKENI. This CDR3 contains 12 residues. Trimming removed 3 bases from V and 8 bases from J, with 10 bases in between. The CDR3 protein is CASSPFQAEAFF. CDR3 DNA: TGTGCCAGCTCACCTTTCCAGGCAGAAGCTTTCTTT.

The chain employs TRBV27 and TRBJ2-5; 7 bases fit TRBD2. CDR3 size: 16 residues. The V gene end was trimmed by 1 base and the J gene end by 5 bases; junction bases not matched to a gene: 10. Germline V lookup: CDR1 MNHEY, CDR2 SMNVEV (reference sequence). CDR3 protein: CASSLYEGGPGETQYF. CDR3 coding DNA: TGTGCCAGCAGTTTATATGAGGGAGGGCCGGGGGAGACCCAGTACTTC.

The CDR3, as DNA: TGTGCCTGGAGTGGAACAGGGGGCGAGCAGTACTTC. Amino acids: CAWSGTGGEQYF. This sequence joins TRBV30 and TRBJ2-7, with 8 bases that match TRBD1. Germline V lookup: CDR1 GTSNPN, CDR2 SVGIG (reference sequence). The CDR3 totals 12 residues. Trimming at V came to 1 base and at J to 6 bases, leaving 2 bases not matched to a gene.

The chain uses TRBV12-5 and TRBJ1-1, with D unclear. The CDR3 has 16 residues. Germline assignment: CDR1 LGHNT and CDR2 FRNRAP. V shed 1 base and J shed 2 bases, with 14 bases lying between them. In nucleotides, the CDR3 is TGTGCTAGTGGTTTGGCCCAAGGACGGTCTAACACTGAAGCTTTCTTT. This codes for CASGLAQGRSNTEAFF.

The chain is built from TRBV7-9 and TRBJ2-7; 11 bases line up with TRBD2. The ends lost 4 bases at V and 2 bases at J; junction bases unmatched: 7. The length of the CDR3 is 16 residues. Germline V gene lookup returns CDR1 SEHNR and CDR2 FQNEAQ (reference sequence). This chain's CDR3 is CASSSFSGRGPYEQYF. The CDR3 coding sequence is TGTGCCAGCAGCTCCTTTAGCGGGAGGGGTCCCTACGAGCAGTACTTC.

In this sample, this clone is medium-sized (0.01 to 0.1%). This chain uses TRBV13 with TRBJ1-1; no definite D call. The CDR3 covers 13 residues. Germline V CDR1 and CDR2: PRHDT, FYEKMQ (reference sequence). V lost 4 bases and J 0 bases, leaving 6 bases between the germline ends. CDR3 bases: TGTGCCAGCAGCTCGACACTGAACACTGAAGCTTTCTTT. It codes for CASSSTLNTEAFF.